What follows are 7 T cell receptor beta chains derived from one specimen sequenced in a study of blood T cell repertoires in COVID-19 (dated by TCRdb to about 2020). The library was obtained by the immunoSEQ multiplex PCR assay. TCRdb retrieved this table from immuneACCESS and kept in-frame rearrangements only. Not all clones are present; in checked studies, unresolved V genes account for under half, and no reason is known for the remainder. This sample holds 200,000 or so clones; about 80% were observed only once. The top ten hold approximately 2.5% of the sample. Sequences were obtained from peripheral blood. Receptors were obtained from a woman between 55 and 75 years old with acute or convalescent COVID-19.

The CDR3 is CASSVSGGPTTGELFF. Written as DNA, the CDR3 is TGTGCCAGCAGCGTTAGCGGGGGTCCGACCACCGGGGAGCTGTTTTTT. The chain carries TRBV9 and TRBJ2-2; 9 bases are a match to TRBD2. The CDR3 length is 16 residues. V lost 2 bases to trimming and J lost 4 bases; unmatched junction nucleotides: 6. CDR1 and CDR2 (germline): SGDLS, YYNGEE. Together with reference TRBV9 and TRBJ2-2, the CDR3 gives the full variable domain: DSGVTQTPKHLITATGQRVTLRCSPRSGDLSVYWYQQSLDQGLQFLIQYYNGEERAKGNILERFSAQQFPDLHSELNLSSLELGDSALYFCASSVSGGPTTGELFFGEGSRLTVL.

The J gene is TRBJ1-6, the V gene TRBV7-2, with D perhaps TRBD1 (6 bases). The V gene's germline CDR1 is SGHTA and CDR2 FQGNSA. CDR3 length: 16 residues. V shed 5 bases and J shed 6 bases, with 17 bases lying between them. The CDR3 reads CASSQRGGAINSPLHF. The CDR3 region has the DNA TGTGCCAGCAGCCAGCGGGGGGGGGCGATTAATTCACCCCTCCACTTT. The full variable domain, in which reference TRBV7-2 and TRBJ1-6 provide the parts outside the CDR3, is GAGVSQSPSNKVTEKGKDVELRCDPISGHTALYWYRQSLGQGLEFLIYFQGNSAPDKSGLPSDRFSAERTGGSVSTLTIQRTQQEDSAVYLCASSQRGGAINSPLHFGNGTRLTVT.

The genes are TRBV6-2 or TRBV6-3 and TRBJ1-2; D is unclear. Trimming took 4 bases from V and 4 from J, leaving 16 bases between them. CDR3 length: 15 amino acids. Per germline, CDR1 MNHEY and CDR2 SVGEGT. The chain's CDR3 is CASSSSEGPGYGYTF. The CDR3 bases are TGTGCCAGCAGTTCGTCGGAGGGCCCAGGCTATGGCTACACCTTC.

The chain joins TRBV24-1 to TRBJ2-2; TRBD2 matches at 14 bases. The J segment lost 0 bases and the V segment lost 4 bases, leaving 6 bases of the junction unmatched. The CDR3 runs to 19 residues. Germline V CDR1 and CDR2: KGHDR, SFDVKD. CDR3 in amino acids: CATSDHGTSGGTNTGELFF. CDR3 bases: TGTGCCACCAGTGACCATGGGACTAGCGGGGGAACGAACACCGGGGAGCTGTTTTTT.

The chain couples TRBV3-1 (or the pseudogene TRBV3-2) to TRBJ2-6, with TRBD1 identical over 9 bases. The V and J ends lost 4 bases and 0 bases, in that order; junction bases with no gene match: 4. The length of the CDR3 is 17 residues. Looked up from germline, CDR1 is LGHDT and CDR2 is YNNKEL (reference sequence). As DNA, the CDR3 is TGTGCCAGCAGCCTCCGGACAGGGGCCTCTGGGGCCAACGTCCTGACTTTC. Its translation: CASSLRTGASGANVLTF.

This chain's CDR3 is CASSFSRSEAFF. The CDR3 coding sequence is TGTGCCAGCAGTTTTAGTCGGTCTGAAGCTTTCTTT. The V gene is TRBV12-3 or TRBV12-4, the J gene TRBJ1-1; D unclear. V dropped 3 bases and J dropped 6 bases, with 8 bases sitting between them. The CDR3 length is 12 residues.

The chain has TRBV6-5 and TRBJ2-1; 7 bases are shared with TRBD2. Germline V lookup: CDR1 MNHEY, CDR2 SVGAGI. The CDR3 runs to 15 residues. The ends lost 5 bases at V and 2 bases at J; junction bases unmatched: 6. DNA of the CDR3: TGTGCCAGCAGTCCGGGCGGGGGAGCCTACAATGAGCAGTTCTTC. It yields the protein CASSPGGGAYNEQFF.